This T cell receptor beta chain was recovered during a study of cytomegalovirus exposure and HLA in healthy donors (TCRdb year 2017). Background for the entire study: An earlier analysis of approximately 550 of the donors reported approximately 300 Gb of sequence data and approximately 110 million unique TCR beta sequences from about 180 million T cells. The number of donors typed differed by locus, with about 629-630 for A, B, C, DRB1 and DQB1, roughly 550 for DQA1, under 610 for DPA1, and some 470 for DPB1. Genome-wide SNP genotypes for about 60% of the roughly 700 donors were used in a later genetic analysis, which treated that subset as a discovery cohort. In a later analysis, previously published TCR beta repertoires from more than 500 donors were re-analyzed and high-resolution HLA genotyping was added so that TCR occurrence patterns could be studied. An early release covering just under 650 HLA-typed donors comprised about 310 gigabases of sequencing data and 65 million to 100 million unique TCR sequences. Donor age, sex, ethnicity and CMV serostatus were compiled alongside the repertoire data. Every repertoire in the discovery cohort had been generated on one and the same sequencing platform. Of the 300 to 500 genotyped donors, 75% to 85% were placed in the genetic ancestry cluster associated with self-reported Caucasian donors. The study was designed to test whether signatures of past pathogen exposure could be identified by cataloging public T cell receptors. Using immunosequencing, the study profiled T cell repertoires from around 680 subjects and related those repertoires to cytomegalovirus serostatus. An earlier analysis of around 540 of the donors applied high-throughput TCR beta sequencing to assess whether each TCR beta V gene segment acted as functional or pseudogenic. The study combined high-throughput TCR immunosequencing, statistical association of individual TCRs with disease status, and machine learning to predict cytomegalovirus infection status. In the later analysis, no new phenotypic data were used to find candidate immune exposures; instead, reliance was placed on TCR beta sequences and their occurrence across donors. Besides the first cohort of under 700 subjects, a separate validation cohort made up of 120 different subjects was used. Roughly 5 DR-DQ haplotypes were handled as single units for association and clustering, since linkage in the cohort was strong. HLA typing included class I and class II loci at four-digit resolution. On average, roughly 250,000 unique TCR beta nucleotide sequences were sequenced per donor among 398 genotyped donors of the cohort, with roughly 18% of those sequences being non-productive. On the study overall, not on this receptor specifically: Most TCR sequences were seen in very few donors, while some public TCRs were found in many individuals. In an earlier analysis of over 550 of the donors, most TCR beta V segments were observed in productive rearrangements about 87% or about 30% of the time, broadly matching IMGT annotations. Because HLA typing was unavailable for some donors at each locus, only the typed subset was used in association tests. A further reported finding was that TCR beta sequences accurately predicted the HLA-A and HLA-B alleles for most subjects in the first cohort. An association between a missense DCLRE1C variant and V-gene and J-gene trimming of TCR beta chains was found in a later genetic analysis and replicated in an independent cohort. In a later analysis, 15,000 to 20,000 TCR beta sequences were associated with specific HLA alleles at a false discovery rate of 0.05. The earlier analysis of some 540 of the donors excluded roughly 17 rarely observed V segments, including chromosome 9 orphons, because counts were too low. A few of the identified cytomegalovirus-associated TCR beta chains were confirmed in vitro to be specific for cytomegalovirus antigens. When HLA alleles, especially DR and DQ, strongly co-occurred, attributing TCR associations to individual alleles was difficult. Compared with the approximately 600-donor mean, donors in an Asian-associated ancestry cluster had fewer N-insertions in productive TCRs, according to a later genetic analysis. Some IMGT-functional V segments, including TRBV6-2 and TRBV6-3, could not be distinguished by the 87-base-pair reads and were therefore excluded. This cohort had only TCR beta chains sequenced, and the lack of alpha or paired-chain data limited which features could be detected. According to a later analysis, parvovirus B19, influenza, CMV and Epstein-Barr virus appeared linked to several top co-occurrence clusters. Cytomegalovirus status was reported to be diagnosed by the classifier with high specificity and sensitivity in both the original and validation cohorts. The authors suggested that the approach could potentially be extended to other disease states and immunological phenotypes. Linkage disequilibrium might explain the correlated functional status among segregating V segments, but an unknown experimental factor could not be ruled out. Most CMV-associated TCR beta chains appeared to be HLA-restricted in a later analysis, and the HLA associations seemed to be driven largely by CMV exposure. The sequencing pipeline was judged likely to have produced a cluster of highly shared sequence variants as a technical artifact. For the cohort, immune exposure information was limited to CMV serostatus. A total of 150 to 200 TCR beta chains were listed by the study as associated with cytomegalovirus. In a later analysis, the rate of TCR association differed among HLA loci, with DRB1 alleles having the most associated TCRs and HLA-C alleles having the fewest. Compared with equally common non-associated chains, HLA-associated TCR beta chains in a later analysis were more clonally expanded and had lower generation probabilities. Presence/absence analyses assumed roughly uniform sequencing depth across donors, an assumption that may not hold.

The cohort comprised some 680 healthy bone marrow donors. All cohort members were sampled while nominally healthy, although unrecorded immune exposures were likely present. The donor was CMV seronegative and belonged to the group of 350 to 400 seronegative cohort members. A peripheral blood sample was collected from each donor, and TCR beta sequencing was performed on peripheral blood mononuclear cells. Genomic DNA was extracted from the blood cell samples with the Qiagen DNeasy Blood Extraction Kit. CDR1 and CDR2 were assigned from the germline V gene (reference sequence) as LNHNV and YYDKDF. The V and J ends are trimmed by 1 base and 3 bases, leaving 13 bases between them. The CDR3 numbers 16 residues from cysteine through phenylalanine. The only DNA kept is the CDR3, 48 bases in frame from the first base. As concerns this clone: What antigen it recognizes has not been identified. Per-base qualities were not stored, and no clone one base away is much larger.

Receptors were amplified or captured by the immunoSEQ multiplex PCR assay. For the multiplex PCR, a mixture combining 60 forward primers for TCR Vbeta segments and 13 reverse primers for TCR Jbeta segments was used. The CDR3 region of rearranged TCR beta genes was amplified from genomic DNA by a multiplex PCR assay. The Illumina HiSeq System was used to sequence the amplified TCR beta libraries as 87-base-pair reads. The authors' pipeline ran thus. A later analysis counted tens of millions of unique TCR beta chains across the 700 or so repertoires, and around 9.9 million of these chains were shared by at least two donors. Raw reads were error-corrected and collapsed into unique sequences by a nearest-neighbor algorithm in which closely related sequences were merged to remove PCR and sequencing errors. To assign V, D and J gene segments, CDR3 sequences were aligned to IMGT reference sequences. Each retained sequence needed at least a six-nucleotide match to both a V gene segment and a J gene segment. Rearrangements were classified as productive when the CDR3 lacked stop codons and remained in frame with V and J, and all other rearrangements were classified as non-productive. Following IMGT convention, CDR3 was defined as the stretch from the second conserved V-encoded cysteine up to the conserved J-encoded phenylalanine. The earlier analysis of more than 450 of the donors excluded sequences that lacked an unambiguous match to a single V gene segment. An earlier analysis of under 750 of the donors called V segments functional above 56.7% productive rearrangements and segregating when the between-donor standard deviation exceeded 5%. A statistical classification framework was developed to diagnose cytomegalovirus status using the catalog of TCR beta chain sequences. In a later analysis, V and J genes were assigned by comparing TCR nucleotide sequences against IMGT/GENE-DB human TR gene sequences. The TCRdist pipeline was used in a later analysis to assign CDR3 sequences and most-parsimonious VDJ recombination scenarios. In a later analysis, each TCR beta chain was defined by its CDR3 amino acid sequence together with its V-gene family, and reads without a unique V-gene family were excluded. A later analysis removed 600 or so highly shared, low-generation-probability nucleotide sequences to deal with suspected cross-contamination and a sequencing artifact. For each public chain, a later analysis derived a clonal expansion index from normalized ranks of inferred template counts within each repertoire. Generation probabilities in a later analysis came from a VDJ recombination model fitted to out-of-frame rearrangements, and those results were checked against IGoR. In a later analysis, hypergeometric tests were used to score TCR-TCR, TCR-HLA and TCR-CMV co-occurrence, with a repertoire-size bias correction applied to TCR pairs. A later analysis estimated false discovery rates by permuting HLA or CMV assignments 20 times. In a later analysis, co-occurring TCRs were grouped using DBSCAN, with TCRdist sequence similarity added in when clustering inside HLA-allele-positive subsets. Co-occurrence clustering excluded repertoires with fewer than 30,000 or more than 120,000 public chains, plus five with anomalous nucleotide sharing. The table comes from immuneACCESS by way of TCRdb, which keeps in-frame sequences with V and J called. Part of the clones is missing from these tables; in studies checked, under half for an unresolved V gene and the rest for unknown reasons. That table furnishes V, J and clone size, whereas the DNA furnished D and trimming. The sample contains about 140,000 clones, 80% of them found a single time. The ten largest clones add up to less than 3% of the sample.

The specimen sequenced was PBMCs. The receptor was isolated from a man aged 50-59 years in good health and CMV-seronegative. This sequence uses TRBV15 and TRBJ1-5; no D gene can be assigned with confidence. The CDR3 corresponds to CATSRGDARSNQPQHF. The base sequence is TGTGCCACCAGCAGAGGTGATGCCAGGTCCAATCAGCCCCAGCATTTT.